This TCR beta chain was identified during a study of cytomegalovirus exposure and HLA in healthy donors. Study-wide points: Under in vitro conditions, a few CMV-associated chains were confirmed as specific for CMV antigens.

The CDR3 sequence is 15 residues long. V dropped 1 base and J dropped 0 bases, with 4 bases sitting between them. Germline CDR1 is SGHNT and CDR2 is YENEEA. The PCR contained 60 Vbeta and 13 Jbeta primers. The method was immunoSEQ multiplex PCR; TCRdb's version includes in-frame clones alone and lacks a portion of them. The repertoire has about 140,000 clones, about 79% of them found once; the top ten carry around 4.1%. A word on this clone: Antigen specificity is unknown.

Each of the donors was a healthy bone marrow donor. Donors showed nominal health when sampled, although they likely had unrecorded immune exposures. This chain uses TRBV11-3 with TRBJ2-6; D unclear. The specimen sequenced was PBMCs. The sequence was collected from a man in his forties in good health and CMV-seropositive. In nucleotides, the CDR3 is TGTGCCAGCAGCTTAGGAGGCTCTGGGGCCAACGTCCTGACTTTC. As protein: CASSLGGSGANVLTF. Variable domain in full (rest from reference TRBV11-3 and TRBJ2-6): EAGVVQSPRYKIIEKKQPVAFWCNPISGHNTLYWYLQNLGQGPELLIRYENEEAVDDSQLPKDRFSAERLKGVDSTLKIQPAELGDSAVYLCASSLGGSGANVLTFGAGSRLTVL.